Below, one T cell receptor delta chain is given with its context. There is no known antigen for this receptor. TCRdb assigns this DNA the protein of a much larger clone, which departs from its translation at residue 9; this likely reflects a read error, and the protein shown comes from translating the DNA. Libraries came from RT-PCR. The sequencing machine was an Illumina MiSeq. TCRdb processed the public reads again with the CATT caller, after which rows with matching DNA were combined. The sample table contains approximately 1,500 delta-chain clones; only one count was recorded for 14% of them. Around a quarter of the sample lies in the top ten. This sample was included in a study of gamma-delta T cells after stem cell transplantation (dated by TCRdb to the mid-2010s). The CDR3 holds 13 amino acids from the cysteine to the phenylalanine. The read is trimmed to its CDR3 DNA, 39 bases read in frame from base 1. CDR1 and CDR2 (GEAIGNYY, EKD) derive from the germline V gene.

The source of this sequence is a human donor. It is not recorded whose cells these are; they may come from a transplant donor. Sample: gamma-delta T cells. Recombination joined TRDV2 with TRDJ1; the D gene is perhaps TRDD1, from 5 matching bases. The DNA sequence reads TGTGCCTGTGACACAATAGGGGCCGAAAAACTCATCTTT. Its coded protein is CACDTIGAEKLIF.